The 25 T cell receptor beta chains listed next were all sequenced from one sample in a study of T cell responses to AZD1222 COVID-19 vaccine (TCRdb year 2021). This specimen's time point label, per the study, means: about 28 days (+/-7) after the second vaccine dose. The intended sense of this specimen's treatment or condition label: meningococcal conjugate vaccine given as trial control. Library method: the immunoSEQ multiplex PCR assay. TCRdb took this table from immuneACCESS and kept in-frame rearrangements with V and J called. Such tables lack part of the clones; where checked against another copy, unresolved V genes explain under half of the gap, and the rest is unexplained. The sample includes about 76,000 clones, with 60% to 85% observed a single time. Approximately 30% of the sample is held by the ten biggest clonotypes. This specimen consisted of peripheral blood, obtained 28 days after the second dose of the MenACWY control vaccine. The receptors derive from an adult who received the MenACWY meningococcal vaccine as a control.

The V gene is TRBV6-5, the J gene TRBJ1-2, with TRBD1 matching over 7 bases. Germline V gives CDR1 MNHEY, CDR2 SVGAGI. V gave up 0 bases and J gave up 8 bases; unmatched junction bases: 3. The CDR3 has 13 amino acids. This chain's CDR3 is CASSYSTGRGYTF. CDR3 bases: TGTGCCAGCAGTTACTCGACAGGGCGAGGCTACACCTTC.

V is TRBV6-5 and J is TRBJ1-1; 7 bases line up with TRBD1. CDR3 length equals 15 residues. V was clipped by 4 bases and J by 6 bases; unmatched bases: 11. The germline CDR1 and CDR2 sequences are MNHEY and SVGAGI. CDR3 sequence reads: CASSWDRTDSSEAFF. The CDR3 nucleotides are TGTGCCAGCAGTTGGGACAGAACAGATTCCTCTGAAGCTTTCTTT.

This clone was seen a handful of times. V usage is TRBV4-3 and J usage is TRBJ1-6, with TRBD1 as a possible D gene (5 bases). V lost 4 bases and J 7 bases, leaving 11 bases between the germline ends. Germline CDR1 LGHNA, CDR2 YSLEER. This CDR3 has 14 amino acids. CDR3 bases: TGCGCCAGCAGCCGAGACGCAGGGAATTCACCCCTCCACTTT. Translated: CASSRDAGNSPLHF.

V is TRBV28 and J is TRBJ1-6, with D unclear. Germline loops: CDR1 MDHEN, CDR2 SYDVKM. V was pared by 3 bases and J by 6 bases, with 3 bases between. The CDR3 has 12 amino acids. The CDR3 coding sequence is TGTGCCAGCAGTTTGTTTAATTCACCCCTCCACTTT. It encodes CASSLFNSPLHF.

This chain links TRBV4-3 with TRBJ2-1; 9 positions match TRBD1. Trimming removed 2 bases from V and 5 bases from J; junction bases left unmatched: 13. CDR1 and CDR2 from the germline V gene are LGHNA and YSLEER. This CDR3 comprises 18 residues. CDR3 nucleotides: TGCGCCAGCAGCCAATACCCCACAGGGGGCATGGTCAACAATGAGCAGTTCTTC. It codes for CASSQYPTGGMVNNEQFF.

This clone was seen a few times. This chain connects TRBV4-2 to TRBJ1-1, with a possible D match to TRBD1 (6 bases). The CDR3 contains 15 residues. Trimming removed 0 bases at V and 3 bases at J, with 11 bases between. Per the germline V gene, CDR1 is LGHNA and CDR2 is YNFKEQ. The CDR3 loop is CASSQEWDIDTEAFF. The CDR3 region has the DNA TGTGCCAGCAGCCAAGAGTGGGACATAGACACTGAAGCTTTCTTT.

J is TRBJ1-1 and V is TRBV6-5; a weak D match, TRBD1 (6 bases). The length of the CDR3 is 13 residues. Germline V lookup: CDR1 MNHEY, CDR2 SVGAGI. V gave up 4 bases and J gave up 3 bases, with 9 bases separating them. The CDR3 spells CASSSDRYTEAFF. CDR3 nucleotide sequence: TGTGCCAGCAGTTCAGACAGGTACACTGAAGCTTTCTTT.

The V and J genes are TRBV7-9 and TRBJ1-2; no clear D gene. V dropped 4 bases and J dropped 4 bases, with 7 bases sitting between them. This CDR3 spans 12 amino acids. The germline V gene encodes CDR1 SEHNR and CDR2 FQNEAQ (reference sequence). The CDR3 nucleotides are TGTGCCAGCAGCTCAATTTCCTATGGCTACACCTTC. Translation: CASSSISYGYTF.

The rearrangement links TRBV19 to TRBJ1-1; 7 bases match TRBD1. Per germline, CDR1 LNHDA and CDR2 SQIVND (reference sequence). V trimming: 5 bases; J trimming: 4 bases; junction bases outside the gene matches: 7. The CDR3 spans 14 residues. This CDR3 reads CASSLGTARTEAFF. CDR3 DNA sequence: TGTGCCAGTAGTCTCGGGACAGCGCGCACTGAAGCTTTCTTT.

The chain carries TRBV4-1 and TRBJ2-3, with D tentatively TRBD1 or TRBD2 (5 bases each). CDR3 size: 16 residues. V lost 0 bases, J lost 0 bases, and 10 bases lay in between. Per the germline V gene, CDR1 is MGHRA and CDR2 is YSYEKL. The CDR3 is CASSQEGVDSTDTQYF. For the CDR3, the DNA is TGCGCCAGCAGCCAAGAGGGGGTCGACAGCACAGATACGCAGTATTTT.

The chain couples TRBV6-6 to TRBJ2-1; D is unresolved. Germline-derived CDR1 and CDR2 are MNHNY and SVGAGI (reference sequence). Trimming took 1 base from V and 7 from J, leaving 5 bases between them. This CDR3 is 12 amino acids long. In DNA, the CDR3 is TGTGCCAGCAGTTACTACGTGAATGAGCAGTTCTTC. Its protein is CASSYYVNEQFF.

This chain joins TRBV4-3 and TRBJ1-3; maybe TRBD1 (5 bases). The CDR3 extends over 15 amino acids. Looked up from germline, CDR1 is LGHNA and CDR2 is YSLEER. Trimming left V 4 bases short and J 2 bases short, with 12 bases between. CDR3 sequence reads: CASSPTPGAGNTIYF. The CDR3 nucleotides read TGCGCCAGCAGCCCCACCCCGGGGGCTGGAAACACCATATATTTT.

The chain combines TRBV19 with TRBJ1-3; TRBD1 might be the D (5 bases). V gave up 0 bases and J gave up 3 bases, with 9 bases separating them. CDR3 size: 15 residues. Germline CDR1 and CDR2: LNHDA and SQIVND (reference sequence). The CDR3 nucleotides read TGTGCCAGTAGTATAGACTACCAGGGTGGAAACACCATATATTTT. Its protein product is CASSIDYQGGNTIYF.

This chain uses TRBV30 with TRBJ2-1; 9 bases match TRBD2. This CDR3 is 15 amino acids long. CDR1 is GTSNPN, CDR2 SVGIG, per germline (reference sequence). V lost 4 bases, J lost 8 bases, and 12 bases stayed unmatched. The CDR3 is CAWNFGGRVVDEQFF. Here the CDR3 DNA reads TGTGCCTGGAACTTTGGCGGGAGGGTGGTCGATGAGCAGTTCTTC.

This clone was detected only a few times. CDR3 region: CASSTSGGFGSPYEQYF. In nucleotides, the CDR3 is TGTGCCAGCAGCACTAGCGGGGGATTCGGGTCTCCCTACGAGCAGTACTTC. This chain connects TRBV7-2 to TRBJ2-7; 11 bases are shared with TRBD2. Germline V gives CDR1 SGHTA, CDR2 FQGNSA. The CDR3 sequence is 17 residues long. Trimming took 5 bases from V and 2 from J; bases not matched to a gene: 11.

The chain links TRBV2 to TRBJ2-3; 9 bases map to TRBD1. The V gene's germline CDR1 is SNHLY and CDR2 FYNNEI. V trimming: 7 bases; J trimming: 3 bases; junction bases outside the gene matches: 5. The CDR3 has 14 residues. The CDR3 sequence is CASISGTGTDTQYF. The CDR3 DNA reads TGTGCCAGCATCTCAGGGACAGGGACAGATACGCAGTATTTT.

The chain links TRBV9 to TRBJ2-7; 7 bases are a match to TRBD1. V gave up 4 bases and J gave up 3 bases; unmatched junction bases: 13. This CDR3 region has 16 residues. Looked up from germline, CDR1 is SGDLS and CDR2 is YYNGEE. The CDR3 sequence is CASSPTAERTGYEQYF. CDR3 in DNA: TGTGCCAGCAGCCCTACGGCGGAACGGACAGGCTACGAGCAGTACTTC.

The J gene is TRBJ2-7, the V gene TRBV11-3; D uncertain. The CDR3 has 12 amino acids. Germline CDR1 SGHNT, CDR2 YENEEA. Between the trimmed V and J ends, which lost 4 bases and 6 bases, there was a span of 10 bases. CDR3 sequence: CASSSQSGEQYF. In DNA form, the CDR3 reads TGTGCCAGCAGCTCCCAATCGGGCGAGCAGTACTTC.

The genes are TRBV11-3 and TRBJ1-3; D not certain. Trimming shortened V by 5 bases and J by 4 bases, and 18 bases separated the two germline ends. Germline V CDR1 and CDR2: SGHNT, YENEEA. CDR3 length: 16 residues. The CDR3 bases are TGTGCCAGCAGCCCTAGGGAGGGAGGTTCAGGAAACACCATATATTTT. Translated, it gives CASSPREGGSGNTIYF.

The V call is TRBV7-8, the J call TRBJ1-2, with D uncertain. CDR1 and CDR2 from the germline V gene are SGHVS and FQNEAQ. The CDR3 has 15 amino acids. V lost 2 bases, J lost 6 bases, and 16 bases lay in between. The CDR3 reads CASSLTEGTTHGYTF. The DNA of the CDR3 is TGTGCCAGCAGCTTAACGGAGGGCACGACCCATGGCTACACCTTC.

The V and J genes are TRBV5-1 and TRBJ2-5, with TRBD2 matching 11 bases. The germline gives CDR1 SGHRS, CDR2 YFSETQ. The CDR3 length is 16 residues. The ends lost 0 bases at V and 3 bases at J; junction bases unmatched: 4. CDR3 sequence: CASSLGRLAGKETQYF. The CDR3 DNA is TGCGCCAGCAGCTTGGGACGACTAGCGGGAAAAGAGACCCAGTACTTC. Variable domain in full (rest from reference TRBV5-1 and TRBJ2-5): KAGVTQTPRYLIKTRGQQVTLSCSPISGHRSVSWYQQTPGQGLQFLFEYFSETQRNKGNFPGRFSGRQFSNSRSEMNVSTLELGDSALYLCASSLGRLAGKETQYFGPGTRLLVL.

In DNA form, the CDR3 reads TGTGCCAGCAAGGCGGACAGATCGAACACTGAAGCTTTCTTT. Translated, it gives CASKADRSNTEAFF. J is TRBJ1-1 and V is TRBV6-5, with a tentative D call TRBD1 (6 bases). The CDR3 loop spans 14 amino acids. Trimming shortened V by 7 bases and J by 1 base, and 13 bases separated the two germline ends. Germline assignment: CDR1 MNHEY and CDR2 SVGAGI.

The gene calls are TRBV10-3 and TRBJ1-1; no definite D call. CDR3 length: 13 residues. Trimming left V 6 bases short and J 2 bases short, with 10 bases between. The V gene's germline CDR1 is ENHRY and CDR2 SYGVKD. The CDR3 spells CAIRLDPNTEAFF. As DNA, the CDR3 is TGTGCCATCAGGCTAGACCCCAACACTGAAGCTTTCTTT.

This clone was detected only a few times. The V call is TRBV6-1, the J call TRBJ1-6; D remains ambiguous. Trimming removed 3 bases from V and 6 bases from J, with 3 bases in between. CDR1 MNHNS and CDR2 SASEGT come from the germline V gene. This CDR3 region has 12 residues. The chain's CDR3 is CASSESNSPLHF. The CDR3 DNA reads as TGTGCCAGCAGTGAGAGTAATTCACCCCTCCACTTT.

The J gene is TRBJ1-6, the V gene TRBV7-6; 10 bases match TRBD1. J gave up 9 bases and V 0 bases, and 5 bases lay outside the gene matches. Germline V CDR1 and CDR2: SGHVS, FNYEAQ. This CDR3 region has 16 residues. The CDR3 nucleotides read TGTGCCAGCAGCTTAGCCCGGGACAGGGGAGGTTCACCCCTCCACTTT. It codes for CASSLARDRGGSPLHF.